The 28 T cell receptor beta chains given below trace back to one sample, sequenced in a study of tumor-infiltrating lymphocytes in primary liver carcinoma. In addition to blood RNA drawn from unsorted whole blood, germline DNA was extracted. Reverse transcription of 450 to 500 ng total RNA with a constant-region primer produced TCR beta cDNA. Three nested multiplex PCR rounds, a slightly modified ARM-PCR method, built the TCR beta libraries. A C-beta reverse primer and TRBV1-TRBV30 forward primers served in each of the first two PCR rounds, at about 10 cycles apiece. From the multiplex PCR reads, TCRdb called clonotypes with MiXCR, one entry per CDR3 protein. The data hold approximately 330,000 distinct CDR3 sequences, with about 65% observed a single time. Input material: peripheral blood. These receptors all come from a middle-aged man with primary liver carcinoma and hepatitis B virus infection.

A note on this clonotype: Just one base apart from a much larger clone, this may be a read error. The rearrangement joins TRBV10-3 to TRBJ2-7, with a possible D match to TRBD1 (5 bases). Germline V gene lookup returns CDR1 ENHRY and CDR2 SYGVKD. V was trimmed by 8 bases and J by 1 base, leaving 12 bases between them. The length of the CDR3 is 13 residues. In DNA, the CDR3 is TGTGCCATCTGGGCAGGACAATCCTACGAGCAGTACTTC. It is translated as CAIWAGQSYEQYF.

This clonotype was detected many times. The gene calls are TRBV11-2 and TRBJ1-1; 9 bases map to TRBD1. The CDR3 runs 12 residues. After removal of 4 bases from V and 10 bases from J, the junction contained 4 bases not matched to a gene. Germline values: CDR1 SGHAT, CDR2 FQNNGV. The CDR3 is CASSSDRGRAFF. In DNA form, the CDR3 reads TGTGCCAGCAGCTCGGACAGGGGCCGAGCTTTCTTT.

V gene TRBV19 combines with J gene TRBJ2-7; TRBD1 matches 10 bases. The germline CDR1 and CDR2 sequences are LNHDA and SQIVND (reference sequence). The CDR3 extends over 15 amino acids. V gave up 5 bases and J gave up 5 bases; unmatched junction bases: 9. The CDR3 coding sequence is TGTGCCAGTAGTCTGACAGGGGGCTCAGGGGACGAGCAGTACTTC. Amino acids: CASSLTGGSGDEQYF.

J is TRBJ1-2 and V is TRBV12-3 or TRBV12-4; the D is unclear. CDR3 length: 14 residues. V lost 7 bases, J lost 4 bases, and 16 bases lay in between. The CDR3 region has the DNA TGTGCCAGCAATCCCGCCGGAGGCATCTATGGCTACACCTTC. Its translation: CASNPAGGIYGYTF.

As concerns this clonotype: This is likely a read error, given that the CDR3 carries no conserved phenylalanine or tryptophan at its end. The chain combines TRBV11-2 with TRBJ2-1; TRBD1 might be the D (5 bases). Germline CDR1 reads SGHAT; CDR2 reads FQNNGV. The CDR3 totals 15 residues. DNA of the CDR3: TGTGCCATCAGCTTAAGTCAGGGCCCTTACAATAAGCAGTTCTCC. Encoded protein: CAISLSQGPYNKQFS.

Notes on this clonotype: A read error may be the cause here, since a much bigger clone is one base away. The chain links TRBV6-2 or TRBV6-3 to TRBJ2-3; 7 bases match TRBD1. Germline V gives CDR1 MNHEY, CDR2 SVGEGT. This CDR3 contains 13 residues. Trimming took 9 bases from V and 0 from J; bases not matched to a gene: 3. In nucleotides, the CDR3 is TGTGCCAGGAGGGACAGTAGCACAGATACGCAGTATTTT. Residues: CARRDSSTDTQYF.

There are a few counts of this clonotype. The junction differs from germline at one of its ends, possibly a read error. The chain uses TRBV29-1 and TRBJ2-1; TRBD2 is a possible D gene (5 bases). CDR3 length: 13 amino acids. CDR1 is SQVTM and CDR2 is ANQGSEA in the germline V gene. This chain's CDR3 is CSVKQRTGNEPFF. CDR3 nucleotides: TGCAGTGTCAAACAGCGTACGGGAAATGAGCCGTTCTTC.

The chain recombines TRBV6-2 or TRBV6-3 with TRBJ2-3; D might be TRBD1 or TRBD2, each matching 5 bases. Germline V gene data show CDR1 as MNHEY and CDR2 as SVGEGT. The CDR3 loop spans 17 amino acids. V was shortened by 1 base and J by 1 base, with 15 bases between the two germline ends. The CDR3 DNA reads TGTGCCAGCAGTTACTTCCCTACGGGGCCTGGCACAGATACGCAGTATTTT. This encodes CASSYFPTGPGTDTQYF.

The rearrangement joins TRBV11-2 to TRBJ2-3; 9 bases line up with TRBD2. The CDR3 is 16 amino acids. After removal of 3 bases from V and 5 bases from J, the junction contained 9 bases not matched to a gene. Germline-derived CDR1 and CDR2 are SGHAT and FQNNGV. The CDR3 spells CASSFRLAVHKDTQYF. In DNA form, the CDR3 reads TGTGCCAGCAGCTTCCGACTAGCGGTACACAAAGATACGCAGTATTTT.

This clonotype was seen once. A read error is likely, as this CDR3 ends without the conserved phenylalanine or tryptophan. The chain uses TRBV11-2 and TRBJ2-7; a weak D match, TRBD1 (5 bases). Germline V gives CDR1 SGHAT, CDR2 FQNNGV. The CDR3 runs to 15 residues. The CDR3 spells CANSLDPTGYYEQYL. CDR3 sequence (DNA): TGTGCCAACAGCTTAGACCCTACAGGTTACTACGAGCAGTACTTA.

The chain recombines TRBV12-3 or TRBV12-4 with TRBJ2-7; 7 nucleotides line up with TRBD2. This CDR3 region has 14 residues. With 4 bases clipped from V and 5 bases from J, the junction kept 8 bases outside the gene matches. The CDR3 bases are TGTGCCAGCAGTTGGGGGGGGAAGATCCACGAGCAGTACTTC. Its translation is CASSWGGKIHEQYF.

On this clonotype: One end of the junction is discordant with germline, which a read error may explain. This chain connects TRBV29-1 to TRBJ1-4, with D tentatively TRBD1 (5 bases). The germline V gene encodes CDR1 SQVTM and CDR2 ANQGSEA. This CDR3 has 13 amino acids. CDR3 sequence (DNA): TGCAGCGTGAGGGGAGGGTCGGGTGAAAAACTTCTTTTT. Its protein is CSVRGGSGEKLLF.

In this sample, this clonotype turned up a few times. CDR3 sequence: CASSLGDSSNQPQHF. CDR3 sequence (DNA): TGCGCCAGCAGCTTGGGGGACAGTAGCAATCAGCCCCAGCATTTT. This chain joins TRBV5-1 and TRBJ1-5, with 7 bases identical to TRBD1. The germline V gene has CDR1 SGHRS and CDR2 YFSETQ. Trimming at V came to 0 bases and at J to 0 bases, leaving 0 bases not matched to a gene. This CDR3 region has 15 residues.

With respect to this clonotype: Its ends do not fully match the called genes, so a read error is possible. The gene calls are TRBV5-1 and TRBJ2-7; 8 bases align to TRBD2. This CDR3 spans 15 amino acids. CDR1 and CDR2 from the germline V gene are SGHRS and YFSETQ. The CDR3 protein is CASSWTGLGADDQYF. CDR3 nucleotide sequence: TGCGCCAGTAGCTGGACGGGACTAGGGGCCGACGATCAGTACTTC.

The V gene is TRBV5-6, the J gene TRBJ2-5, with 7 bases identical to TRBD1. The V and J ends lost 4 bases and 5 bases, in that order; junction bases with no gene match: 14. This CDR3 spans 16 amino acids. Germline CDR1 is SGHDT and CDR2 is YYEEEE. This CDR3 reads CASSRPTGAVGETQYF. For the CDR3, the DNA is TGTGCCAGCAGCCGTCCCACAGGGGCTGTGGGGGAGACCCAGTACTTC.

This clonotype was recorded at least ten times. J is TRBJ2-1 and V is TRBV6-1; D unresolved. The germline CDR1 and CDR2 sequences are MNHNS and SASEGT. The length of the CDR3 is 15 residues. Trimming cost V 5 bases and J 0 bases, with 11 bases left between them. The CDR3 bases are TGTGCCAGCAGTTCCGCGGTAAGCTCCTACAATGAGCAGTTCTTC. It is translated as CASSSAVSSYNEQFF.

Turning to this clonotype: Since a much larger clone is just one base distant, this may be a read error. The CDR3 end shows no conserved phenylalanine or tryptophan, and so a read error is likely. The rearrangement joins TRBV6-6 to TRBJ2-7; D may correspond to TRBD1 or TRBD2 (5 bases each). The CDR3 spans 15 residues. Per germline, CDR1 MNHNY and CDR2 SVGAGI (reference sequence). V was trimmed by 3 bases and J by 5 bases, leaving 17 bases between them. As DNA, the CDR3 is TGTGCCAGCAGTTATCGAGGGGCCGACGAGGACGAGCAGTACCTC. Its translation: CASSYRGADEDEQYL.

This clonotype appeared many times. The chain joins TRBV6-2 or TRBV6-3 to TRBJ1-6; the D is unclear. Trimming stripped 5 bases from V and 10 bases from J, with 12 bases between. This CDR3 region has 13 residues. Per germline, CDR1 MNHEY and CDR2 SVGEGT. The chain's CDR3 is CASSRRGDSPLHF. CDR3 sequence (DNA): TGTGCCAGCAGTCGTCGGGGAGACTCACCCCTCCACTTT.

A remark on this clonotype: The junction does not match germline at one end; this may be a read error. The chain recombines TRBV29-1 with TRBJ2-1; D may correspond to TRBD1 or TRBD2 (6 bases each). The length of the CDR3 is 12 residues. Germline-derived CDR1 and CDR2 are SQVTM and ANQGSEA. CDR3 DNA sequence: TGTAGCCGCCCACAGGGAGGTAATGAGCAGTTCTTC. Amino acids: CSRPQGGNEQFF.

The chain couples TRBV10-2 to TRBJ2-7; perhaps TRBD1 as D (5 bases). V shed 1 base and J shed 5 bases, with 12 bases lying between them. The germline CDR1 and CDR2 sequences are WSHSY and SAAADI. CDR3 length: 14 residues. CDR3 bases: TGCGCCAGCAGTGAGTTGAGGATAGGGGACGAGCAGTACTTC. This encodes CASSELRIGDEQYF.

Written as DNA, the CDR3 is TGTGCCAGCAGATCCAACTGGGGCAAAAACATTCAGTACTTC. Protein sequence: CASRSNWGKNIQYF. The chain joins TRBV12-3 or TRBV12-4 to TRBJ2-4; no reliable D call. V shed 6 bases and J shed 3 bases, with 12 bases lying between them. The CDR3 runs to 14 residues.

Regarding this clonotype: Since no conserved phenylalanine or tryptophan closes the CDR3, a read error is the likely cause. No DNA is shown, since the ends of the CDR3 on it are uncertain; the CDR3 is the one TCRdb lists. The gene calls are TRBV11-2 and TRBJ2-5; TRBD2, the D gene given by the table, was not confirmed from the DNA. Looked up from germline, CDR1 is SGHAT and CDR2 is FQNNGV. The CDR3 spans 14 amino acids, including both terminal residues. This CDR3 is CASSLSGGQETQHL.

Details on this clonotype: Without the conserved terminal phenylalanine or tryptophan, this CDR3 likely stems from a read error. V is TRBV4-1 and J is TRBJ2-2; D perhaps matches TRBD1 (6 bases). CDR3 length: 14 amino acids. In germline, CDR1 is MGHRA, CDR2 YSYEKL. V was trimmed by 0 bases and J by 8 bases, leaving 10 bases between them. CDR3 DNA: TGCGCCAGCAGCCAAGAGTGGGGGCGAGGGGAGCTGTTTTTA. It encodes CASSQEWGRGELFL.

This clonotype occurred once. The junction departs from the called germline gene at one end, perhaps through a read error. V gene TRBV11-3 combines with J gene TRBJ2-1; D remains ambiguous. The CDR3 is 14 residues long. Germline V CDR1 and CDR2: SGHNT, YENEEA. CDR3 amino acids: CTSSLDPANDEQFF. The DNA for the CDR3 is TGTACCAGCAGCTTGGATCCCGCGAATGATGAGCAGTTCTTC.

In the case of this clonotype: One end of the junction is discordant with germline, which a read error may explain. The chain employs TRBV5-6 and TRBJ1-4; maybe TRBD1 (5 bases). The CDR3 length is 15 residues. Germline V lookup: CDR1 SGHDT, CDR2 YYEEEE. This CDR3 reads CASSADTATNEKLFF. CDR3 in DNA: TGCGCCAGCAGCGCGGACACCGCAACTAATGAAAAACTGTTTTTT.

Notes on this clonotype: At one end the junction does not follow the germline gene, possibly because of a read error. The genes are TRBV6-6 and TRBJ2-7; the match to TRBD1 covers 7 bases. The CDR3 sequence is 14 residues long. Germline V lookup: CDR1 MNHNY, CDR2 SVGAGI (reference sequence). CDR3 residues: CASTYLGQNYGQYF. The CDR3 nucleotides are TGTGCCAGCACTTATTTGGGACAGAACTACGGGCAGTACTTC.

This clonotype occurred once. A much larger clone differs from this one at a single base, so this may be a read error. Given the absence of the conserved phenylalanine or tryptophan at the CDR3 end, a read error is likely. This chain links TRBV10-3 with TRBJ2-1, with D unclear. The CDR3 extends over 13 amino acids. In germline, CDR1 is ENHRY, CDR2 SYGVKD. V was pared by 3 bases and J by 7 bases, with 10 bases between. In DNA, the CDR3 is TGTGCCATCAGTGATTCTACAATGAATGAGCAGTTCCTC. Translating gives CAISDSTMNEQFL.

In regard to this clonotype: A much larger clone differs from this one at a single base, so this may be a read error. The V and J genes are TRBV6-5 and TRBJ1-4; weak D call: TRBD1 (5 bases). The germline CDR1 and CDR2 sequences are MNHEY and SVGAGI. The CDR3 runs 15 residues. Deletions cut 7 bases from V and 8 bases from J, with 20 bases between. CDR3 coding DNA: TGTGCCAGCATCAACGCCGACCCAGGGATAGAAAAACTGTTTTTT. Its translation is CASINADPGIEKLFF.